This is a list of T cell receptor beta chains from one sample in a study of cytomegalovirus exposure and HLA in healthy donors. The method was immunoSEQ multiplex PCR; TCRdb's version includes in-frame clones alone and lacks a portion of them. The sample consists of 180,000 or so clones, roughly 86% of them appearing once. Sequences were obtained from PBMCs. All receptors derive from a man in his thirties or forties in good health and CMV-seropositive. The CDR3 runs from the conserved cysteine through the conserved F or W. The order of the fields is V gene, J gene, D gene, clone size, CDR3 protein, CDR3 DNA. D genes are given only for firm matches. Rows give clone size only sometimes, using once, few, many, or a class for an expanded clone.

V gene: TRBV7-3; J gene: TRBJ1-6; D gene: -; clone size: -; CDR3 protein: CASSPQYNSPLHF; CDR3 DNA: TGTGCCAGCAGCCCTCAGTATAATTCACCCCTCCACTTT
V gene: TRBV6-6; J gene: TRBJ2-7; D gene: -; clone size: -; CDR3 protein: CASRSNGDRTYEQYF; CDR3 DNA: TGTGCCAGCAGGTCAAATGGCGACAGAACCTACGAGCAGTACTTC
V gene: TRBV7-9; J gene: TRBJ2-5; D gene: TRBD1; clone size: -; CDR3 protein: CASSSDRGKQETQYF; CDR3 DNA: TGTGCCAGCAGCTCGGACAGGGGTAAACAAGAGACCCAGTACTTC
V gene: TRBV20-1; J gene: TRBJ1-2; D gene: -; clone size: -; CDR3 protein: CSARDTGGYTF; CDR3 DNA: TGCAGTGCTAGAGATACGGGCGGCTACACCTTC
V gene: TRBV2; J gene: TRBJ1-1; D gene: -; clone size: once; CDR3 protein: CASRNRVSVTEAFF; CDR3 DNA: TGTGCCAGCAGAAACAGGGTCTCGGTTACTGAAGCTTTCTTT
V gene: TRBV6-1; J gene: TRBJ2-3; D gene: -; clone size: -; CDR3 protein: CASSVRRGGTPDTQYF; CDR3 DNA: TGTGCCAGCAGTGTCCGCAGGGGAGGAACCCCAGATACGCAGTATTTT
V gene: TRBV6-6; J gene: TRBJ2-7; D gene: -; clone size: -; CDR3 protein: CASSLPLSSYEQYF; CDR3 DNA: TGTGCCAGCAGTTTACCGTTGAGCTCCTACGAGCAGTACTTC
V gene: TRBV5-4; J gene: TRBJ1-2; D gene: -; clone size: -; CDR3 protein: CASSLGLRPYGYTF; CDR3 DNA: TGTGCCAGCAGCTTGGGGCTCCGTCCCTATGGCTACACCTTC
V gene: TRBV11-3; J gene: TRBJ1-5; D gene: -; clone size: -; CDR3 protein: CASSSQFNQPQHF; CDR3 DNA: TGTGCCAGCAGCTCCCAGTTTAATCAGCCCCAGCATTTT
V gene: TRBV6-1; J gene: TRBJ2-4; D gene: TRBD2; clone size: -; CDR3 protein: CASSEQAGGGGNIQYF; CDR3 DNA: TGTGCCAGCAGTGAACAGGCGGGAGGGGGGGGAAACATTCAGTACTTC